These T cell receptor beta chains were read from a single sample in a study of prognosis after radiotherapy for stage I lung cancer. TCRdb fed the multiplex PCR reads into MiXCR, producing one record per CDR3 protein. The sample holds around 51,000 distinct CDR3 sequences, 30% to 35% seen once. Specimen: PBMCs, collected before or after stereotactic body radiation therapy (not recorded which). The receptors derive from a donor over 45 with non-small cell lung cancer. The CDR3 runs from the conserved cysteine through the conserved F or W. A D gene is named only where the DNA matches it firmly. Some rows mark clone size as missing; the rest say once, few, many or name a class of expanded clone.

clone size: .; D gene: TRBD2; V gene: TRBV20-1; J gene: TRBJ2-1; CDR3 protein: CSARDWGLAEGSSYNEQFF; CDR3 DNA: TGCAGTGCTAGAGATTGGGGACTAGCGGAGGGTAGCTCCTACAATGAGCAGTTCTTC
clone size: many; D gene: TRBD2; V gene: TRBV2; J gene: TRBJ2-5; CDR3 protein: CASKLAGGYQETQYF; CDR3 DNA: TGTGCCAGCAAACTAGCGGGGGGGTACCAAGAGACCCAGTACTTC
clone size: many; D gene: .; V gene: TRBV29-1; J gene: TRBJ2-6; CDR3 protein: CSVEYGLGGFSGANVLTF; CDR3 DNA: TGCAGCGTTGAATATGGGTTAGGGGGTTTCTCTGGGGCCAACGTCCTGACTTTC
clone size: many; D gene: .; V gene: TRBV5-4; J gene: TRBJ1-1; CDR3 protein: CASSHEAYVNTEAFF; CDR3 DNA: TGTGCCAGCAGTCATGAAGCGTATGTGAACACTGAAGCTTTCTTT
clone size: many; D gene: .; V gene: TRBV18; J gene: TRBJ2-5; CDR3 protein: CASSPRGNSQETQYF; CDR3 DNA: TGTGCCAGCTCACCACGGGGGAACAGTCAAGAGACCCAGTACTTC
clone size: many; D gene: .; V gene: TRBV28; J gene: TRBJ1-2; CDR3 protein: CASSFFDGYTF; CDR3 DNA: TGTGCCAGCAGTTTCTTCGATGGCTACACCTTC
clone size: .; D gene: .; V gene: TRBV5-4; J gene: TRBJ1-1; CDR3 protein: CASSTALANNEAFF; CDR3 DNA: TGTGCCAGCAGCACGGCGCTGGCGAACAATGAAGCTTTCTTT
clone size: few; D gene: TRBD2; V gene: TRBV7-9; J gene: TRBJ2-7; CDR3 protein: CASSLRRSAGGIYEQHF; CDR3 DNA: TGTGCCAGCAGCTTACGGCGTTCCGCGGGAGGGATTTACGAGCAGCACTTC
clone size: many; D gene: .; V gene: TRBV6-2/TRBV6-3; J gene: TRBJ2-1; CDR3 protein: CASRYSSYNEQFF; CDR3 DNA: TGTGCCAGCAGATACAGTTCCTACAATGAGCAGTTCTTC
clone size: many; D gene: TRBD2; V gene: TRBV11-2; J gene: TRBJ2-5; CDR3 protein: CASSSGTSGIGETQYF; CDR3 DNA: TGTGCCAGCAGCTCCGGGACTAGCGGGATCGGAGAGACCCAGTACTTC
clone size: .; D gene: .; V gene: TRBV28; J gene: TRBJ1-2; CDR3 protein: CASSLSFGGTSYGYTF; CDR3 DNA: TGTGCCAGCAGTTTATCGTTCGGTGGGACTAGCTATGGCTACACCTTC
clone size: .; D gene: TRBD1; V gene: TRBV6-1; J gene: TRBJ2-5; CDR3 protein: CASRRDREETQYF; CDR3 DNA: TGTGCCAGCAGACGGGACAGGGAAGAGACCCAGTACTTC
clone size: many; D gene: .; V gene: TRBV20-1; J gene: TRBJ2-7; CDR3 protein: CSASYRATYEQYF; CDR3 DNA: TGCAGTGCTAGTTACAGGGCAACCTACGAGCAGTACTTC
clone size: .; D gene: .; V gene: TRBV20-1; J gene: TRBJ1-2; CDR3 protein: CSARDFGTFSQGLGGYTF; CDR3 DNA: TGCAGTGCTAGAGATTTTGGAACTTTTAGCCAGGGGTTGGGGGGCTACACCTTC
clone size: many; D gene: TRBD1; V gene: TRBV24-1; J gene: TRBJ2-2; CDR3 protein: CATSRQGSNTGELFF; CDR3 DNA: TGTGCCACCAGCAGACAGGGGTCGAACACCGGGGAGCTGTTTTTT
clone size: .; D gene: .; V gene: TRBV27; J gene: TRBJ2-1; CDR3 protein: CASSQDDFLSYNEQFF; CDR3 DNA: TGTGCCAGCAGTCAGGACGACTTCCTCTCCTACAATGAGCAGTTCTTC
clone size: many; D gene: .; V gene: TRBV2; J gene: TRBJ1-5; CDR3 protein: CASKGQSNQPQHF; CDR3 DNA: TGTGCCAGCAAGGGACAAAGCAATCAGCCCCAGCATTTT
clone size: many; D gene: TRBD2; V gene: TRBV6-4; J gene: TRBJ2-1; CDR3 protein: CATLRAGERNEQFF; CDR3 DNA: TGTGCCACCTTGCGAGCGGGAGAGAGGAATGAGCAGTTCTTC